The TCR beta chain described here comes from a study of CD8+ T cells in alopecia areata. Study background: Percentage of affected scalp area was the basis on which treated patients' severity was scored.

Treatment defined: oral pan-JAK inhibitor, 5-10 mg twice daily. Obtained from alopecia areata patients were lesional scalp punch biopsies along with peripheral blood. Sequencing templates came from extracted RNA that was reverse transcribed into cDNA. Sequencing was performed with immunoSEQ multiplex PCR; in TCRdb, only in-frame clones are kept and a portion is missing. The sample lists around 150,000 clones, approximately 57% seen once, with 14% in the top ten. With V trimmed by 2 bases and J by 5 bases, 4 bases remained unmatched. The CDR3 runs 15 residues. CDR1 is SNHLY and CDR2 is FYNNEI in the germline V gene.

The sample was CD4+ T cells sorted from blood, taken at week 24, from a patient treated with tofacitinib. The rearrangement joins TRBV2 to TRBJ2-2, with 8 positions matching TRBD1. The receptor was isolated from a human donor with alopecia areata. This chain's CDR3 is CASSESRTGTGELFF. In DNA form, the CDR3 reads TGTGCCAGCAGTGAATCTCGGACAGGGACCGGGGAGCTGTTTTTT.